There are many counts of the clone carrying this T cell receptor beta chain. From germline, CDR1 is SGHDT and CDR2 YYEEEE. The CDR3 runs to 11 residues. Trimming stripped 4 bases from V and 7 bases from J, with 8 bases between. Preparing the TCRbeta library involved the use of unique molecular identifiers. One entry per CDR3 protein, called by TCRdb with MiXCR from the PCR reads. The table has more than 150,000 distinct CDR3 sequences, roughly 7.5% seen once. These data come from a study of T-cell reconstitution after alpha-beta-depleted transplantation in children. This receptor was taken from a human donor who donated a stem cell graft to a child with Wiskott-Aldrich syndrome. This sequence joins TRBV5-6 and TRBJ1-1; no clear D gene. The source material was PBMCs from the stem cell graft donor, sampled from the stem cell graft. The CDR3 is CASSLNNEAFF. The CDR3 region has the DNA TGTGCCAGCAGCCTTAATAATGAAGCTTTCTTT.